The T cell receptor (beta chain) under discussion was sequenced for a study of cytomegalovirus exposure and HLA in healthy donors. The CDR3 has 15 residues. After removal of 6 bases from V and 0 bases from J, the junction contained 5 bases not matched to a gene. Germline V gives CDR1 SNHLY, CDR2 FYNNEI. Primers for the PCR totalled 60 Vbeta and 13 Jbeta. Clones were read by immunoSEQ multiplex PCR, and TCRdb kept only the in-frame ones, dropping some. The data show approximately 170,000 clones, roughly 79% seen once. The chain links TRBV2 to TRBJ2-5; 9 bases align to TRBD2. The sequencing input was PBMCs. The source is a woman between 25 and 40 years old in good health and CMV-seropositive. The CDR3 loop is CASSDLAGYQETQYF. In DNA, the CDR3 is TGTGCCAGCAGCGACCTAGCGGGGTACCAAGAGACCCAGTACTTC.